This T cell receptor beta chain was obtained from a study of tumour-infiltrating T cells in Burkitt lymphoma. Across the whole study: Repertoire clonality predicted overall and progression-free survival.

Germline-derived CDR1 and CDR2 are SGHDT and YYEEEE. The CDR3 totals 13 residues. Trimming shortened V by 0 bases and J by 0 bases, and 4 bases separated the two germline ends. About this clone: This specimen includes other DNA sequences encoding the same CDR3.

Libraries were prepared by immunoSEQ multiplex PCR; TCRdb keeps only in-frame clonotypes and omits some of them. The data show some 17,000 clones, about 77% seen once. The chain combines TRBV5-6 with TRBJ2-7; D not resolved. What was sequenced was tumor tissue. This receptor was taken from a human donor with diffuse large B-cell lymphoma. CDR3 sequence: CASSLGNSYEQYF. In DNA, the CDR3 is TGTGCCAGCAGCTTGGGCAACTCCTACGAGCAGTACTTC. Based on the CDR3 plus reference TRBV5-6 and TRBJ2-7, the full variable domain is DAGVTQSPTHLIKTRGQQVTLRCSPKSGHDTVSWYQQALGQGPQFIFQYYEEEERQRGNFPDRFSGHQFPNYSSELNVNALLLGDSALYLCASSLGNSYEQYFGPGTRLTVT.